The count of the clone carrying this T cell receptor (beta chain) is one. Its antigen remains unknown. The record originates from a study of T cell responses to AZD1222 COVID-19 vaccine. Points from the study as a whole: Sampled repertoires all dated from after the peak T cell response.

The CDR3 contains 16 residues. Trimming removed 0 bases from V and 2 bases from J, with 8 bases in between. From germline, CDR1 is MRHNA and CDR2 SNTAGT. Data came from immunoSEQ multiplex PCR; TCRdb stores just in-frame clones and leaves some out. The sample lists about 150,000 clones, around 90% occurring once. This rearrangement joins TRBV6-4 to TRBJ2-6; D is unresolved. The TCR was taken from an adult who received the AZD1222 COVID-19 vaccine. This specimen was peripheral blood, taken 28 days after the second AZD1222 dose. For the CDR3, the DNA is TGTGCCAGCAGTGACTCGAAAGGTACTGGGGCCAACGTCCTGACTTTC. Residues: CASSDSKGTGANVLTF.